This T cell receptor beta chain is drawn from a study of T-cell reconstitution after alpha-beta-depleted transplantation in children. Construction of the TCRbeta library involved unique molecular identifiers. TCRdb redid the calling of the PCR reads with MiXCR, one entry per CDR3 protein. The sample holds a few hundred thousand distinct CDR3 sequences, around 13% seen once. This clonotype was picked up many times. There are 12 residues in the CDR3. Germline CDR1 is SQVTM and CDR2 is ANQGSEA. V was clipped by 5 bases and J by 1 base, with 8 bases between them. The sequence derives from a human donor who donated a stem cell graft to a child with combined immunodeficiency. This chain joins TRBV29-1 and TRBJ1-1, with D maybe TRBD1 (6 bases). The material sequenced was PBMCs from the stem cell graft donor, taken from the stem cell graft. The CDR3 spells CSVLGGNTEAFF. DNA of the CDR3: TGCAGCGTTCTAGGGGGGAACACTGAAGCTTTCTTT.